The sequence of this TCR beta chain was determined in a study of cytotoxic CD8 clonotypes in ibrutinib-treated CLL (dated by TCRdb to the early 2020s). For the wider study: The cohort was composed of 11 relapsed/refractory and about 15 treatment-naive patients; IGHV unmutated status was identified in some 17 patients. Partial responses were observed in 24 patients and complete responses in 2; after a median follow-up of around 68 months, remission was maintained in around 14 patients and progression was observed in about twelve. The response samples were drawn at a median of 12 months into treatment, with a range of roughly 6 to 40 months. Samples averaged around 280,000 productive templates and about 94,000 productive rearrangements. Of the roughly 79 people in the trial, some 28 had longitudinal samples available. Cryopreserved peripheral blood mononuclear cells were collected before treatment, at response, and at either disease progression or sustained remission. All remission and progressive disease samples were collected while patients were still receiving ibrutinib.

A MiSeq instrument was used for deep resolution sequencing, which targeted depths ranging from 1 in 1 million up to 1 in 200,000 T cells, with coverage averaging 10x for each clonotype. TCR beta libraries were generated with the immunoSEQ hsTCRB Kit. The study's processing was this. Data were analyzed with ImmunoSEQ Data Assistant and ImmunoSEQ Analyzer, with V, D and J genes assigned per IMGT definitions. Clonality, which ranges from 0 to 1, was calculated by subtracting the normalized Shannon entropy of productive rearrangement frequencies from one. Only overrepresented clonotypes making up at least 0.05% of each patient's repertoire were included in the public clonotype analysis. Thirteen age-matched healthy donor repertoires from immuneACCESS were used as controls for clonality. TCRdb took this table from immuneACCESS and kept in-frame rearrangements with V and J called. Such tables lack part of the clones; where checked against another copy, unresolved V genes explain under half of the gap, and the rest is unexplained. The V and J calls and the clone size are those of that table, but D and trimming were determined from the DNA. Counted in this sample were around 150,000 clones; over 75% of them appeared once. The ten most abundant clones make up 7.5% to 8% of the sample.

From the germline V gene, CDR1 is MDHEN and CDR2 is SYDVKM. V sheds 3 bases and J sheds 10 bases, leaving 13 bases between their ends. The CDR3 numbers 14 residues from cysteine through phenylalanine. Only the CDR3 DNA stays, 42 bases, in frame from base 1. On this clone itself: Its antigen target is currently unknown. Base quality data are lacking; no much larger clone is found one base away.

Broad study findings and their caveats: An increase in clonality was observed at ibrutinib response, with clonality remaining stable during sustained remission and falling back toward baseline at progression. At baseline, clonality was higher than in age-matched healthy donors and showed a strong correlation with circulating CD8+ T-cell counts. Sampling times were not matched between sustained-remission and progressing patients, and lymph node repertoires were not studied. Public clonotypes were found to be uncommon and were observed to contract or remain stable during treatment; the increase in clonality was shown to reflect expansion of private clonotypes at ibrutinib response.

For TCR beta library preparation, roughly 2.2 micrograms of genomic DNA were isolated from cryopreserved PBMCs. Longitudinal blood samples from CLL patients on ibrutinib monotherapy were analyzed using high-throughput TCR beta sequencing. The patients took part in an open-label, single-center phase 2 trial of ibrutinib monotherapy. This chain joins TRBV28 to TRBJ1-6; tentative D gene TRBD1, with 6 bases matching. Sequenced here: PBMCs, sampled after 36 months of ibrutinib treatment. The source of this sequence is a human donor with chronic lymphocytic leukemia. The CDR3 protein is CASSFGGPQSPLHF. In nucleotides, the sequence is TGTGCCAGCAGTTTCGGGGGGCCTCAGTCACCCCTCCACTTT.